This T cell receptor (beta chain) was recorded in a study of vaccination effects on CD4 cells after COVID-19. In the study overall: As their vaccination, participants received two doses of either BNT162b2 or mRNA-1273.

On this clone itself: Its target is unknown.

Study-level points and caveats: Among infection- and vaccine-induced clones, marked clonal contraction occurred late after vaccination. Small numbers of convalescent patients limited the study. It also lacked early post-infection timepoints.

The repertoire was sequenced with immunoSEQ multiplex PCR; TCRdb's copy has only in-frame clones and lacks some. The sample comprises tens of thousands of clones, approximately 70% of which are singletons, and over 4% rests with the top ten. ViraFEST expansion of antigen-specific CD4+ T cells with viral peptide pools preceded sequencing. Isolating CD4+ T cells followed approximately 11 days of culture. Neither prior SARS-CoV-2 infection nor positive nucleocapsid antibodies were present in the vaccine recipients. Half-medium exchanges with IL-2 medium took place on days 3 and 7. Sequencing used CD4+ T cells from PBMCs cultured with HCoV-OC43 spike peptides, obtained before COVID-19 vaccination. This sample's subset: HCoV-OC43 spike overlapping peptide pool stimulation. The TCR sequence derives from a human donor who received a COVID-19 vaccine.

CDR3 loop: CASTPSADTQYF. Written as DNA, the CDR3 is TGTGCCAGCACCCCCAGCGCAGATACGCAGTATTTT. The chain recombines TRBV2 with TRBJ2-3; D gene unclear. V was clipped by 7 bases and J by 4 bases, with 9 bases between them. From germline, CDR1 is SNHLY and CDR2 FYNNEI. The CDR3 has 12 residues.